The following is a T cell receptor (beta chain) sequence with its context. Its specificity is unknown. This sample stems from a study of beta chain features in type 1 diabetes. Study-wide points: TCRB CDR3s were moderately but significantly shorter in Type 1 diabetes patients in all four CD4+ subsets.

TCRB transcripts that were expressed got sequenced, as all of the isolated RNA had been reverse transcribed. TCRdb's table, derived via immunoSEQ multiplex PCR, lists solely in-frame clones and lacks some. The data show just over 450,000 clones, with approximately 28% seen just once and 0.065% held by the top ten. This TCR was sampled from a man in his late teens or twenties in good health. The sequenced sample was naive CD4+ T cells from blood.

The CDR3 DNA follows: TGCGCCAGCAGCCAAGGGGGTACAGGGGGCGTAGGCTTAGACGAGCAGTACTTC. It translates to CASSQGGTGGVGLDEQYF. This sequence joins TRBV4-1 and TRBJ2-7; TRBD1 matches 9 bases. The CDR3 sequence is 18 residues long. Germline V gene data show CDR1 as MGHRA and CDR2 as YSYEKL. V shed 1 base, J shed 5 bases, and the junction held 15 bases outside the gene matches.